This entry concerns a single T cell receptor beta chain. Its antigen is not known. CDR3 length equals 16 residues. CDR1 is MNHEY and CDR2 is SVGAGI in the germline V gene. J lost 3 bases, V lost 0 bases, and 5 bases had no gene match. This sample is drawn from a study of cytotoxic CD8 clonotypes in ibrutinib-treated CLL. Across the study: Within the patient group, around 11 were relapsed/refractory and some 16 treatment-naive, and around 18 were IGHV unmutated.

Findings of the study overall: The times at which samples were taken varied between sustained-remission and progressing patients. Clonality correlated strongly with circulating CD8+ T cells and exceeded age-matched healthy donors at baseline. Increased clonality at ibrutinib response gave way to a return toward baseline at progression.

TCRdb keeps only in-frame clones here, not all; method: immunoSEQ multiplex PCR. The profile covers about 140,000 clones, with around 80% appearing a single time and roughly 7.2% taken by the ten largest. Sample: PBMCs, taken after 36 months of ibrutinib treatment. The chain combines TRBV6-5 with TRBJ2-1; 7 bases align to TRBD2. The TCR originated in a human donor with chronic lymphocytic leukemia. The CDR3 reads CASSYSGRGDYNEQFF. The CDR3 nucleotides read TGTGCCAGCAGTTACTCGGGACGGGGGGACTACAATGAGCAGTTCTTC.